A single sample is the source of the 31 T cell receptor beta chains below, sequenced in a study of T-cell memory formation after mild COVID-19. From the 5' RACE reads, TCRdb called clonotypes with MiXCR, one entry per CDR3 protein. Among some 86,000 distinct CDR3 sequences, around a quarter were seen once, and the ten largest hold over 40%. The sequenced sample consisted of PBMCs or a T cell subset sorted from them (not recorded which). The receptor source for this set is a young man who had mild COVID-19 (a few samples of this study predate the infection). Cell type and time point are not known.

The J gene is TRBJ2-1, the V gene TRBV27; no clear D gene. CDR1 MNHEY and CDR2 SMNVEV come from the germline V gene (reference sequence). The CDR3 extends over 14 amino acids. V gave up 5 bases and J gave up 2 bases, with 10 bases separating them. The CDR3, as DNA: TGTGCCAGCAGTGAAAGTGGGGCCTACAATGAGCAGTTCTTC. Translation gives CASSESGAYNEQFF.

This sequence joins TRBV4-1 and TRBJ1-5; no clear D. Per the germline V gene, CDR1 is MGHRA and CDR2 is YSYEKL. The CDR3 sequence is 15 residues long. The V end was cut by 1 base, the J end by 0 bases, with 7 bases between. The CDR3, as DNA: TGCGCCAGCAGCCAAGGATATCCTAGCAATCAGCCCCAGCATTTT. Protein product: CASSQGYPSNQPQHF.

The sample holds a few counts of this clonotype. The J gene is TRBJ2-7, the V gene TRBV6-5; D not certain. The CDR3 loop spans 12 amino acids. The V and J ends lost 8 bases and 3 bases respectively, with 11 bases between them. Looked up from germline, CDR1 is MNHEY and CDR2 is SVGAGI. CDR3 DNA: TGTGCCAGCGGGGAACTCGGCTACGAGCAGTACGTC. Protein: CASGELGYEQYV.

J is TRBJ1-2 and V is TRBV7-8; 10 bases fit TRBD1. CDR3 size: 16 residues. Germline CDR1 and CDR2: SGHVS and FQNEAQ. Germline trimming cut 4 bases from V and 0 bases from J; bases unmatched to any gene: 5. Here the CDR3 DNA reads TGTGCCAGCAGCTACGGGACAGGGGCTACTAACTATGGCTACACCTTC. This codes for CASSYGTGATNYGYTF.

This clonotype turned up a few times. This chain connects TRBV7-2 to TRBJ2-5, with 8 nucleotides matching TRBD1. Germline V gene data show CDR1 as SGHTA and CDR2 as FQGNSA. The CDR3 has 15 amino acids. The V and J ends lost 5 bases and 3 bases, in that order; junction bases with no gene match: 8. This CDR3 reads CASSPVGTGKETQYF. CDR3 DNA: TGTGCCAGCAGCCCGGTGGGGACAGGCAAAGAGACCCAGTACTTC.

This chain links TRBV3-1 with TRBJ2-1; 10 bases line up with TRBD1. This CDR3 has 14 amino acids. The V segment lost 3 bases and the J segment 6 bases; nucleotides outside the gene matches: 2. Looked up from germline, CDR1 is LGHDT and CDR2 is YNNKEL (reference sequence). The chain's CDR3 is CASSHGTGVNEQFF. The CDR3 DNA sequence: TGTGCCAGCAGCCACGGGACAGGGGTCAATGAGCAGTTCTTC.

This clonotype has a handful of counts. Written as DNA, the CDR3 is TGCAGCGCTCAAGGGACGACAGGTCACGCCGGGGAGCTGTTTTTT. Its translation is CSAQGTTGHAGELFF. The V gene is TRBV29-1, the J gene TRBJ2-2; tentative D call: TRBD1 (6 bases). V was trimmed by 7 bases and J by 6 bases, leaving 21 bases between them. Germline-derived CDR1 and CDR2 are SQVTM and ANQGSEA. The CDR3 covers 15 residues.

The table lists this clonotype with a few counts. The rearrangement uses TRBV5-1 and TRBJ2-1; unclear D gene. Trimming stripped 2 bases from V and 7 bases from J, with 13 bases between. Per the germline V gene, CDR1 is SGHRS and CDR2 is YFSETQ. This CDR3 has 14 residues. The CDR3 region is CASSFIGQWNEQFF. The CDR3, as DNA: TGCGCCAGCAGCTTTATCGGGCAGTGGAATGAGCAGTTCTTC.

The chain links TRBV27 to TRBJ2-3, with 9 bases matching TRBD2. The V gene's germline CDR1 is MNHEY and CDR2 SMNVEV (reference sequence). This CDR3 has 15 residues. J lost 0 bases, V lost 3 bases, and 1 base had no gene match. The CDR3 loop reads CASSFLAGSTDTQYF. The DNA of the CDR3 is TGTGCCAGCAGTTTCCTAGCGGGAAGCACAGATACGCAGTATTTT.

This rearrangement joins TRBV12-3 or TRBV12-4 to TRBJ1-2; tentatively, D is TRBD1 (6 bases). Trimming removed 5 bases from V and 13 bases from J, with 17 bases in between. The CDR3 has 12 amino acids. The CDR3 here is CASSDRRARFTF. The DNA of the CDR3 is TGTGCCAGCAGTGACAGGCGGGCGAGGTTCACCTTC.

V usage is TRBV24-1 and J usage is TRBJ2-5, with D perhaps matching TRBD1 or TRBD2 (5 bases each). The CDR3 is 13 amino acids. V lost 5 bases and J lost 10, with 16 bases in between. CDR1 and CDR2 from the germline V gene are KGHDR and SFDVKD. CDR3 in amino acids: CATSVQGHRDQYF. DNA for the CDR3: TGTGCCACCAGTGTCCAGGGTCATCGGGACCAGTACTTC.

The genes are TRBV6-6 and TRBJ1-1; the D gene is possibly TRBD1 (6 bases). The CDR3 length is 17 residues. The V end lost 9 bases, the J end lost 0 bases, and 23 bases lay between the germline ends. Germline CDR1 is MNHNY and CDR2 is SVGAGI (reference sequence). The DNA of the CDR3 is TGTGCCAGTCCCGTATGGTGGCAGGGGACCATGAACACTGAAGCTTTCTTT. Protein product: CASPVWWQGTMNTEAFF.

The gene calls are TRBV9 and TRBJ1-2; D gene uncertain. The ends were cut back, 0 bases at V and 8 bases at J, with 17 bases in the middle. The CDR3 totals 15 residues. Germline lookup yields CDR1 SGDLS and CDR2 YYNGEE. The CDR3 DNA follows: TGTGCCAGCAGCGTAGCTACCGCAGGACCCGGCGGCTACACCTTC. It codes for CASSVATAGPGGYTF.

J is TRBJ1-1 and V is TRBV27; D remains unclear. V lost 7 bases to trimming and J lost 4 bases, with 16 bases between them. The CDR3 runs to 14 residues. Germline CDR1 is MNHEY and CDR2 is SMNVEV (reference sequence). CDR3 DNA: TGTGCCAGCACCCGAAAGCAGTGGAGCACTGAAGCTTTCTTT. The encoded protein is CASTRKQWSTEAFF.

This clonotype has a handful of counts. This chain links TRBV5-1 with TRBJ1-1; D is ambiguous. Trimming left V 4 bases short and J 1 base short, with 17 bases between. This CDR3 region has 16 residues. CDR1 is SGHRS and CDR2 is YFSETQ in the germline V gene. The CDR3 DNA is TGCGCCAGCAGCCAGAAAGAAGTCTCGTGGAACACTGAAGCTTTCTTT. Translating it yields CASSQKEVSWNTEAFF.

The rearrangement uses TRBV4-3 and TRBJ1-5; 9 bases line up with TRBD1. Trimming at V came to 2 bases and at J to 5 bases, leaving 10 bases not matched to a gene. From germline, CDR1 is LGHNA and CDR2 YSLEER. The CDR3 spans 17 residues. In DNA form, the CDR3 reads TGCGCCAGCAGCCAACTCTGGACAGGGGATGTGGATCAGCCCCAGCATTTT. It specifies CASSQLWTGDVDQPQHF.

In nucleotides, the CDR3 is TGTGCCAGCAGCGTTCCTAGACAGAGGGGGGAGACCCAGTACTTC. Protein sequence: CASSVPRQRGETQYF. The chain is built from TRBV7-9 and TRBJ2-5, with D tentatively TRBD1 (6 bases). The CDR3 runs to 15 residues. The V end was cut by 5 bases, the J end by 5 bases, with 18 bases between. CDR1 and CDR2 (germline): SEHNR, FQNEAQ (reference sequence).

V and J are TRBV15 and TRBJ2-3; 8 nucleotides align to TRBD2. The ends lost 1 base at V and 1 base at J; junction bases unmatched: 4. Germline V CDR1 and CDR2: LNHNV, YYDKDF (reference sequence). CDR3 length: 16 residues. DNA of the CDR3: TGTGCCACCAGCAGAGGAAGCGGGGGCGGCACAGATACGCAGTATTTT. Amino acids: CATSRGSGGGTDTQYF.

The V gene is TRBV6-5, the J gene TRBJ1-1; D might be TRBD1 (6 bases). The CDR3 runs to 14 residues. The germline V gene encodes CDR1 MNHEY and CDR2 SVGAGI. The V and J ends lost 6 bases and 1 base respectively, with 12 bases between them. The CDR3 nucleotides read TGTGCCAGCAGAAGGGGGACGGGGAACACTGAAGCTTTCTTT. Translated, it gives CASRRGTGNTEAFF.

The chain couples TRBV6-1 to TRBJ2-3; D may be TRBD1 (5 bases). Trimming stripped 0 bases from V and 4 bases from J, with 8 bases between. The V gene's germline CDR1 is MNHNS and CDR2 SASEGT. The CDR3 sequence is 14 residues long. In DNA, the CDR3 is TGTGCCAGCAGTGAAGCGGCAGGGCCAGATACGCAGTATTTT. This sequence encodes CASSEAAGPDTQYF.

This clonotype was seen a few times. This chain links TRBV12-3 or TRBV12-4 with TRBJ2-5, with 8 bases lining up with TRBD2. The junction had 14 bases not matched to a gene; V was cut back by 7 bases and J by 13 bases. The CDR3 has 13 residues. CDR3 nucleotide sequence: TGTGCCAGCACGCCGGGGCTAGCGGGCGGTCGGTACTTC. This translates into CASTPGLAGGRYF.

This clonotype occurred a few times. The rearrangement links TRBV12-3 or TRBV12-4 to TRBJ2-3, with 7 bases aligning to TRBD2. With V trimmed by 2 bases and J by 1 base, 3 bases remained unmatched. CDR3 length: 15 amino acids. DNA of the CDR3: TGTGCCAGCAGTTTAACTAGCGCGGGCACAGATACGCAGTATTTT. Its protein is CASSLTSAGTDTQYF.

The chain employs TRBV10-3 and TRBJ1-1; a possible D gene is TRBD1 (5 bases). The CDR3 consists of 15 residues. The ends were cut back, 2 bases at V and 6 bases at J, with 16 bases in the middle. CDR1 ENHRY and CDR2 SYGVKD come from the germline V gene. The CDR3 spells CAISEPTGGDAEAFF. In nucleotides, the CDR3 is TGTGCCATCAGTGAGCCCACCGGGGGGGATGCTGAAGCTTTCTTT.

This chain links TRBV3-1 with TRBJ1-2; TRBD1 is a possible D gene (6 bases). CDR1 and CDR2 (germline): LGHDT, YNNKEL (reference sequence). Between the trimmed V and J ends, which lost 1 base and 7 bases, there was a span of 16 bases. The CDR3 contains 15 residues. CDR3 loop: CASSQVQGAAGGYTF. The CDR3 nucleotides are TGTGCCAGCAGCCAAGTACAGGGCGCGGCAGGTGGCTACACCTTC.

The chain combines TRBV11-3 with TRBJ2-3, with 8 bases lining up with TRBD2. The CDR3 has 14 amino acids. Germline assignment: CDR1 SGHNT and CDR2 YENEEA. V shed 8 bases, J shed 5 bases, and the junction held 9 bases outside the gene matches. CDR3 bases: TGTGCCAGCCTGACGGGGGGGCCGATAGATACGCAGTATTTT. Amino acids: CASLTGGPIDTQYF.

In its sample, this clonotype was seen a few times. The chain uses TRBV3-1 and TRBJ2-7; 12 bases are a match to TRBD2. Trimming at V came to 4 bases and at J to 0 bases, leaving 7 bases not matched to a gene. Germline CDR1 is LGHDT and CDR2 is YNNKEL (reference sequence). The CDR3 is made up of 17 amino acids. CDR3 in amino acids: CASSPRTSGESSYEQYF. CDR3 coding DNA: TGTGCCAGCAGCCCACGGACTAGCGGGGAAAGCTCCTACGAGCAGTACTTC.

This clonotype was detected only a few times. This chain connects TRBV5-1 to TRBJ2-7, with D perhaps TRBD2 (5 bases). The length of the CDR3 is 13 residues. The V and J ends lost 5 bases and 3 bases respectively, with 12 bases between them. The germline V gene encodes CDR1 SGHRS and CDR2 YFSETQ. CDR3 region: CASSFGVVYEQYF. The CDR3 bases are TGCGCCAGCAGTTTCGGGGTAGTCTACGAGCAGTACTTC.

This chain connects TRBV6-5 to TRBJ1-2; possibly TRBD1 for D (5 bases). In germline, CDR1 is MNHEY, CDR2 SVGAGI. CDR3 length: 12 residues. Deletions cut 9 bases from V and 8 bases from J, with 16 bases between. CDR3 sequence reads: CASHPGGGGYTF. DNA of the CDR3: TGTGCCAGTCATCCGGGGGGTGGAGGCTACACCTTC.

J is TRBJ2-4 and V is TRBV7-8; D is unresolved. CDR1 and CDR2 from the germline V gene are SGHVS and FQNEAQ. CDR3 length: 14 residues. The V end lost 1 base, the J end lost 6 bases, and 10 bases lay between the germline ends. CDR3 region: CASSLVGRRNIQYF. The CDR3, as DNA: TGTGCCAGCAGCTTAGTGGGCAGGAGAAACATTCAGTACTTC.

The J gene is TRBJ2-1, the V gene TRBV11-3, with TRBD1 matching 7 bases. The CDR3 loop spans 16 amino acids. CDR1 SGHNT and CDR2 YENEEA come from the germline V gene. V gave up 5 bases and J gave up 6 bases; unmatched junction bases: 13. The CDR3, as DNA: TGTGCCAGCAGCGCATCAACCCGGGCAGGGGGCAATGAGCAGTTCTTC. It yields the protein CASSASTRAGGNEQFF.

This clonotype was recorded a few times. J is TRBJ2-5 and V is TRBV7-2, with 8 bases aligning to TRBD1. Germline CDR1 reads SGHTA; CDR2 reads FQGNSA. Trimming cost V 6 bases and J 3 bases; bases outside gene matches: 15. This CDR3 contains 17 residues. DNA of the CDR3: TGTGCCAGCAGACCCCGACAGGGGAGCAGCATAAAAGAGACCCAGTACTTC. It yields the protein CASRPRQGSSIKETQYF.